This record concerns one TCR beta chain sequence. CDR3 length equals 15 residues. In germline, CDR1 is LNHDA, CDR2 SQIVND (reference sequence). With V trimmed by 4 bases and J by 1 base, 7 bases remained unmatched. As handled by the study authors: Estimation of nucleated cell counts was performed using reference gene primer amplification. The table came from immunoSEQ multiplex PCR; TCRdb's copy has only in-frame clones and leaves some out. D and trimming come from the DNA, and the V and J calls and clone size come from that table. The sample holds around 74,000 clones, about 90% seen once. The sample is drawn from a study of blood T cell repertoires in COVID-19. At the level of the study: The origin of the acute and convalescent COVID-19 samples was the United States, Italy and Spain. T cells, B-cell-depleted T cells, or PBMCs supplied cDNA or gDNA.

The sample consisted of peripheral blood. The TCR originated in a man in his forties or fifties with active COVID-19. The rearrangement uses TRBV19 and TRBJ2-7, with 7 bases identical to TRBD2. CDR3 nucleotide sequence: TGTGCCAGTAGTAGGGGGGACTACTCTTCCTACGAGCAGTACTTC. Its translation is CASSRGDYSSYEQYF.